A selection of T cell receptor beta chains follows, all from one sample in a study of blood T cell repertoires in COVID-19. The data were produced by immunoSEQ multiplex PCR, yet TCRdb's version contains in-frame clones alone and is incomplete. The sample lists 310,000 or so clones, 88% occurring once. The sample comprised peripheral blood. These receptors all stem from a woman younger than 45 with COVID-19, enrolled during active disease. Each CDR3 is given with its conserved first and last residue. D genes are given only for firm matches. Part of the rows lack a size; the others show once, few, many or a class for expanded clones.

>TRBD2|-|TRBV28|TRBJ2-2
TGTGCCAGCAGCAAGGGACTAGCGGGAGTCGGGGAGCTGTTTTTT
CASSKGLAGVGELFF
>TRBD2|-|TRBV11-2|TRBJ2-3
TGTGCCAGCAGCTTTTTTGGCGGGAGGGATCCCGATACGCAGTATTTT
CASSFFGGRDPDTQYF
>TRBD1|-|TRBV2|TRBJ2-7
TGTGCCAGCACCTCGGACAGGGGCTCCTACGAGCAGTACTTC
CASTSDRGSYEQYF
>TRBD2|-|TRBV11-2|TRBJ2-7
TGTGCCAGCAGCCCGCGGACTAGCGGGAGGGCCCACGAGCAGTACTTC
CASSPRTSGRAHEQYF
>-|-|TRBV24-1|TRBJ2-7
TGTGCCACCAGTGAAGCCACTAGTGAGCAGTACTTC
CATSEATSEQYF
>-|-|TRBV28|TRBJ1-5
TGTGCCAGCAGTTCCTTTGGCGGGATCAGCAATCAGCCCCAGCATTTT
CASSSFGGISNQPQHF
>-|-|TRBV6-1|TRBJ1-6
TGTGCCAGCAGTGAAGAGGACAGAGACAATTCACCCCTCCACTTT
CASSEEDRDNSPLHF
>-|-|TRBV5-1|TRBJ2-2
TGCGCCAGCAGCTTGGGGGCGTCCACCGGGGAGCTGTTTTTT
CASSLGASTGELFF
>-|-|TRBV19|TRBJ1-2
TGTGCCAGTAGTCGTAAGACAGAGTCGCATGGCTACACCTTC
CASSRKTESHGYTF
>TRBD1|-|TRBV3-1/TRBV3-2|TRBJ2-3
TGTGCCAGCAGCCAAGGGACAGGGTCTTCAGATACGCAGTATTTT
CASSQGTGSSDTQYF
>-|-|TRBV27|TRBJ1-5
TGTGCCAGCAGTGGCGGGGGTAGCAATCAGCCCCAGCATTTT
CASSGGGSNQPQHF
>-|-|TRBV18|TRBJ1-5
TGTGCCAGCTCACCATTGCGGGGGCGCGGCAATCAGCCCCAGCATTTT
CASSPLRGRGNQPQHF
>-|-|TRBV5-8|TRBJ2-7
TGTGCCAGCAGCTTGGTCCTCGACGATAGCGGAAACTACGAGCAGTACTTC
CASSLVLDDSGNYEQYF
>-|-|TRBV7-2|TRBJ2-7
TGTGCCAGCAGCTTAGCTCACGGAGAATACGAGCAGTACTTC
CASSLAHGEYEQYF
>-|-|TRBV6-1|TRBJ2-7
TGTGCCAGCAGTGAAGACAGGGACTACTCCTACGAGCAGTACTTC
CASSEDRDYSYEQYF
>-|few|TRBV6-5|TRBJ2-7
TGTGCCAGCAGTTACTCGAGGGCGGGATCCGCCTACGAGCAGTACTTC
CASSYSRAGSAYEQYF